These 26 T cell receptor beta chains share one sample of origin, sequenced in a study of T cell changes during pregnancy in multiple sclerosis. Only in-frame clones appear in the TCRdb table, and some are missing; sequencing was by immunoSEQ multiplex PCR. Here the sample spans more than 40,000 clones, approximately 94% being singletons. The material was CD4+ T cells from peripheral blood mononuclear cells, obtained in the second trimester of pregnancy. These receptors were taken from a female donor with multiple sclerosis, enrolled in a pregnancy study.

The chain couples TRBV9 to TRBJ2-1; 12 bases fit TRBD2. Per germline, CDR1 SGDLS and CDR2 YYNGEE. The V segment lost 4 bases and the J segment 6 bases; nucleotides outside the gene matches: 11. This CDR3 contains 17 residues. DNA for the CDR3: TGTGCCAGCAGCCAGATACCGACTAGCGGGGGCCGCAATGAGCAGTTCTTC. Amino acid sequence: CASSQIPTSGGRNEQFF.

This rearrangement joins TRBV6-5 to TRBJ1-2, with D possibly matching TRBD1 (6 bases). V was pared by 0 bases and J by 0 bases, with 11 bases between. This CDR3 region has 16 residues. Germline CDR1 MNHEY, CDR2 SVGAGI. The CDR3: CASSYSRTAANYGYTF. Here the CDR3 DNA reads TGTGCCAGCAGTTACTCGAGGACAGCTGCTAACTATGGCTACACCTTC.

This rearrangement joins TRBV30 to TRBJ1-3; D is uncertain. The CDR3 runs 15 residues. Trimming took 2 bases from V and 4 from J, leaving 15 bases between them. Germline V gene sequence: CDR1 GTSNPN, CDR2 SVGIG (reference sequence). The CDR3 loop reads CAWSRGSTGGNTIYF. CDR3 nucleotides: TGTGCCTGGAGTCGTGGGTCTACCGGGGGAAACACCATATATTTT.

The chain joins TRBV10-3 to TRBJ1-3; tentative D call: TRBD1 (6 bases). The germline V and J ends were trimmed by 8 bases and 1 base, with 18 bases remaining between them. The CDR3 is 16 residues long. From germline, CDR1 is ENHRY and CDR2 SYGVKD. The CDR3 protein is CAIGGTGSESGNTIYF. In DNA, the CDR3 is TGTGCCATCGGGGGAACAGGGAGTGAATCTGGAAACACCATATATTTT.

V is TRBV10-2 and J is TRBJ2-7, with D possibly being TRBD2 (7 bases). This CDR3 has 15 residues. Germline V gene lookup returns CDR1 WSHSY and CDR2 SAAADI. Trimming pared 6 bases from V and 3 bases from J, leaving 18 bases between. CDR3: CASSGGQGRGYEQYF. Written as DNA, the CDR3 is TGCGCCAGCAGCGGGGGGCAGGGGAGAGGCTACGAGCAGTACTTC.

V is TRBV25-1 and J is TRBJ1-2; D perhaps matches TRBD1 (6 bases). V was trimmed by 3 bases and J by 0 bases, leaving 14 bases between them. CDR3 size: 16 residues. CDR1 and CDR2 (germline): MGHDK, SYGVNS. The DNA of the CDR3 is TGTGCCAGCAGTGAGGGGGGAGGGGGACCTAACTATGGCTACACCTTC. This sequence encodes CASSEGGGGPNYGYTF.

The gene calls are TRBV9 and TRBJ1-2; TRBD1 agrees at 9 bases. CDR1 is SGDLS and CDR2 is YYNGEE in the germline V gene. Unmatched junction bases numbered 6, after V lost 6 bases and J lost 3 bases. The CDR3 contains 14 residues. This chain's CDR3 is CASMGTGQYYGYTF. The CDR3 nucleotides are TGTGCCAGCATGGGGACAGGGCAGTACTATGGCTACACCTTC.

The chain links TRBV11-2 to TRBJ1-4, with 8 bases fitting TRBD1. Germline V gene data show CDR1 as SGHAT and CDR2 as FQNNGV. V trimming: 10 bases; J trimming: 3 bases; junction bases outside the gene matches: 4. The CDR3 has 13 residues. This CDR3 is CATGTGANEKLFF. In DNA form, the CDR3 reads TGTGCCACCGGGACAGGCGCTAATGAAAAACTGTTTTTT.

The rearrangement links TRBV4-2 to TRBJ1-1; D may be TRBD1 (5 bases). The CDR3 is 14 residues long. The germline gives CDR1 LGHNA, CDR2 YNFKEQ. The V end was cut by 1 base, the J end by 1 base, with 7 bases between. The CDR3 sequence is CASSQAGQNTEAFF. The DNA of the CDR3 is TGTGCCAGCAGCCAAGCCGGACAGAACACTGAAGCTTTCTTT.

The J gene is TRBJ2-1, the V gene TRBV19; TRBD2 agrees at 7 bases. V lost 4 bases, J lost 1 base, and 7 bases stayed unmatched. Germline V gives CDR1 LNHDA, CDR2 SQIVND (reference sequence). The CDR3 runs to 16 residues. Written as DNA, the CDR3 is TGTGCCAGTAGTAGACTAGCAGCGGTATCCTACAATGAGCAGTTCTTC. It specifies CASSRLAAVSYNEQFF.

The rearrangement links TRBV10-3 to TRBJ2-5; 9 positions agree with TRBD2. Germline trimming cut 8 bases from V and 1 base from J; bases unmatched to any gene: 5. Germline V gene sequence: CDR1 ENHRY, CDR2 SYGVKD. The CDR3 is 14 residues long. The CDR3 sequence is CAIHSGGFQETQYF. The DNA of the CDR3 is TGTGCCATCCATAGCGGGGGTTTCCAAGAGACCCAGTACTTC.

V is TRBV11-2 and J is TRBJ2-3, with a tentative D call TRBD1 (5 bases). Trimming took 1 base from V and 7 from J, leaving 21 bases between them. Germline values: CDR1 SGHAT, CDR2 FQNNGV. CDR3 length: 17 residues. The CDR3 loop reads CASSLVGIGRAGNTQYF. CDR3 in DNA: TGTGCCAGCAGCTTAGTTGGGATTGGCAGGGCAGGGAATACGCAGTATTTT.

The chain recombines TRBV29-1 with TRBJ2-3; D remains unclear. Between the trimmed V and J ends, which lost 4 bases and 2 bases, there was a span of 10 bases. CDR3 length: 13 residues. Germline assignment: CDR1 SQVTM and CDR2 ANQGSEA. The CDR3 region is CSVAGQTTDTQYF. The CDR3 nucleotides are TGCAGCGTTGCCGGTCAAACCACAGATACGCAGTATTTT.

The CDR3 protein is CASSPGGWYGYTF. The DNA of the CDR3 is TGTGCCAGCAGTCCAGGGGGCTGGTATGGCTACACCTTC. The rearrangement links TRBV6-5 to TRBJ1-2, with 8 bases lining up with TRBD1. There are 13 residues in the CDR3. After removal of 5 bases from V and 5 bases from J, the junction contained 4 bases not matched to a gene. Germline-derived CDR1 and CDR2 are MNHEY and SVGAGI.

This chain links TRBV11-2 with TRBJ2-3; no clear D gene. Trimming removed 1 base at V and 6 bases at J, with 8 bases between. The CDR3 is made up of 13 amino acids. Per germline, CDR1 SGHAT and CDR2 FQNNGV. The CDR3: CASSLGGADTQYF. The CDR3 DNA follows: TGTGCCAGCAGCTTAGGAGGTGCTGATACGCAGTATTTT.

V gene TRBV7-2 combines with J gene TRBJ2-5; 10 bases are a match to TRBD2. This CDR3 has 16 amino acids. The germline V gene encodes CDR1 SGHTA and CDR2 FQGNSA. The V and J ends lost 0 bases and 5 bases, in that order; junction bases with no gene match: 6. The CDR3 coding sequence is TGTGCCAGCAGCTTAGCTGAGCGGGGGGGCTGGGAGACCCAGTACTTC. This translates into CASSLAERGGWETQYF.

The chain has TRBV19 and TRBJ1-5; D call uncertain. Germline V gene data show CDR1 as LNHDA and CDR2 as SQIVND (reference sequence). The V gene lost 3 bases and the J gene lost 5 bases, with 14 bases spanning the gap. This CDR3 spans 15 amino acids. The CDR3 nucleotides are TGTGCCAGTAGTATGATTCGCGCAGGTCATCAGCCCCAGCATTTT. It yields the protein CASSMIRAGHQPQHF.

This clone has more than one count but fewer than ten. CDR3 nucleotide sequence: TGTGCCAGCAGCTTAGGGACATTTGGACGCTACACCTTC. Translated: CASSLGTFGRYTF. This chain connects TRBV7-9 to TRBJ1-2; possible D gene TRBD1, 5 bases. Germline V lookup: CDR1 SEHNR, CDR2 FQNEAQ (reference sequence). There are 13 residues in the CDR3. Deletions cut 1 base from V and 9 bases from J, with 12 bases between.

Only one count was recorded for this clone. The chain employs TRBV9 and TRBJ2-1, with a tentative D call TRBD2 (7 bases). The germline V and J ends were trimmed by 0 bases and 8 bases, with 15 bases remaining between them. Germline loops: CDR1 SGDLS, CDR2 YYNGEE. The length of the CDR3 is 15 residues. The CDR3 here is CASSVVGGAGDEQFF. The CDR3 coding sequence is TGTGCCAGCAGCGTAGTAGGGGGGGCCGGTGATGAGCAGTTCTTC.

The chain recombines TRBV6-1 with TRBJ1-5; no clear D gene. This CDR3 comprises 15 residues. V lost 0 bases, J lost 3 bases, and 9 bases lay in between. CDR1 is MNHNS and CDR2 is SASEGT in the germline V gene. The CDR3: CASSEASGPNQPQHF. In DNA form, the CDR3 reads TGTGCCAGCAGTGAAGCTAGCGGGCCCAATCAGCCCCAGCATTTT.

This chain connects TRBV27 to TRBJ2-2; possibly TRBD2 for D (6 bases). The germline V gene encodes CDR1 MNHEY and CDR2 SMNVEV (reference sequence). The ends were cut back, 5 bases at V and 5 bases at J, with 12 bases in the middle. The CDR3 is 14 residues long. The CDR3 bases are TGTGCCAGCAGTCTTATCCGGGGGACCGGGGAGCTGTTTTTT. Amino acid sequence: CASSLIRGTGELFF.

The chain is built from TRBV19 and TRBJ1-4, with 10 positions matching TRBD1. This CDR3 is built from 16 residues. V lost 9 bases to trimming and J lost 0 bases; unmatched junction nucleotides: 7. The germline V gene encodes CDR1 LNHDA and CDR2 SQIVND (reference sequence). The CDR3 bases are TGTGCCAGCCGGGACAGGGGCCCTGCAACTAATGAAAAACTGTTTTTT. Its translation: CASRDRGPATNEKLFF.

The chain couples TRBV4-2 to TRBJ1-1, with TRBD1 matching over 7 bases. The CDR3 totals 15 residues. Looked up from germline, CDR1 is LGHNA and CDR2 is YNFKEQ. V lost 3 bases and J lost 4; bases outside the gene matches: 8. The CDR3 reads CASSHVRQGGTEAFF. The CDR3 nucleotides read TGTGCCAGCAGCCACGTTAGACAGGGCGGCACTGAAGCTTTCTTT.

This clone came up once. CDR3 loop: CATSRGIAGNEQFF. CDR3 nucleotides: TGTGCCACCAGCAGAGGGATAGCAGGGAATGAGCAGTTCTTC. This chain uses TRBV15 with TRBJ2-1; TRBD1 is a possible D gene (5 bases). Trimming took off 1 base at V and 7 bases at J, with 11 bases between the two ends. Germline V lookup: CDR1 LNHNV, CDR2 YYDKDF (reference sequence). The CDR3 contains 14 residues.

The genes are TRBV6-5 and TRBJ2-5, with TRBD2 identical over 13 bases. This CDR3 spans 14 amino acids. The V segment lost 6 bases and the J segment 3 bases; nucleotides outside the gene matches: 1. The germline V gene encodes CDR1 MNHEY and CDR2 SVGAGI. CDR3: CASRTSGGKETQYF. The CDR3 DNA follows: TGTGCCAGCAGGACTAGCGGGGGGAAAGAGACCCAGTACTTC.

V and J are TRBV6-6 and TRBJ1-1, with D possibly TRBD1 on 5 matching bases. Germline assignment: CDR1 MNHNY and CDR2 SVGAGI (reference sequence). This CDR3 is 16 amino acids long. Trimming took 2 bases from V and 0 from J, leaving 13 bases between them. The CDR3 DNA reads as TGTGCCAGCAGTTACCCTGAAGGGGCCGTGAACACTGAAGCTTTCTTT. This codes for CASSYPEGAVNTEAFF.